This is a list of T cell receptor beta chains from one sample in a study of cytomegalovirus exposure and HLA in healthy donors. Only in-frame clones appear in the TCRdb table, and some are missing; sequencing was by immunoSEQ multiplex PCR. The sample yields over 100,000 clones, about nine tenths seen once. The source material was PBMCs. Source of these receptors: a woman younger than 30 in good health and CMV-seronegative. Each CDR3 is given with its conserved first and last residue. Each record gives: V gene, J gene, clone size, D gene, CDR3 protein, CDR3 DNA. A D gene is named only where the DNA matches it firmly. Clone size, where shown, is once, few, many, or a class for clones that have expanded.

TRBV30	TRBJ2-6	NA	NA	CAWSTGSGANVLTF	TGTGCCTGGAGTACCGGCTCTGGGGCCAACGTCCTGACTTTC
TRBV19	TRBJ1-6	NA	TRBD1	CASSMGTGGVSPLHF	TGTGCCAGTAGTATGGGGACAGGGGGAGTTTCCCCCCTCCACTTT
TRBV27	TRBJ2-7	NA	NA	CASSLKRAGYEQYF	TGTGCCAGCAGTTTAAAACGGGCGGGCTACGAGCAGTACTTC
TRBV9	TRBJ1-1	once	NA	CASSDGGSTEAFF	TGTGCCAGCAGCGACGGAGGGTCCACTGAAGCTTTCTTT
TRBV4-3	TRBJ2-1	NA	TRBD2	CASSETSAYAYNEQFF	TGCGCCAGCAGCGAGACTAGCGCCTACGCCTACAATGAGCAGTTCTTC
TRBV5-4	TRBJ1-2	NA	NA	CASSLVQGRVGGYTF	TGTGCCAGCAGCTTGGTACAGGGAAGGGTTGGTGGCTACACCTTC
TRBV5-4	TRBJ2-1	NA	TRBD2	CASRARGGSYNEQFF	TGTGCCAGCAGGGCCCGGGGGGGCTCCTACAATGAGCAGTTCTTC
TRBV6-5	TRBJ2-4	NA	NA	CATLAKNIQYF	TGTGCCACCTTAGCCAAAAACATTCAGTACTTC
TRBV6-5	TRBJ2-5	NA	TRBD1	CASSSRGETQYF	TGTGCCAGCAGTTCCAGGGGGGAGACCCAGTACTTC
TRBV29-1	TRBJ1-1	few	TRBD1	CSAGQGDTEAFF	TGCAGCGCTGGACAGGGCGACACTGAAGCTTTCTTT
TRBV19	TRBJ1-5	NA	NA	CASSKIAVASNQPQHF	TGTGCCAGTAGTAAGATCGCGGTAGCTAGCAATCAGCCCCAGCATTTT
TRBV5-1	TRBJ2-1	NA	TRBD2	CASSRTSGVYNEQFF	TGCGCCAGCAGCCGAACTAGCGGGGTCTACAATGAGCAGTTCTTC
TRBV7-2	TRBJ2-1	NA	TRBD2	CASSLSGAGSNEQFF	TGTGCCAGCAGCTTGAGCGGGGCGGGGAGCAATGAGCAGTTCTTC
TRBV6-5	TRBJ2-1	NA	TRBD2	CASSLRGDSYNEQFF	TGTGCCAGCAGTTTGCGGGGGGACTCCTACAATGAGCAGTTCTTC
TRBV30	TRBJ1-1	NA	NA	CAAFTGTEAFF	TGTGCTGCCTTCACCGGGACTGAAGCTTTCTTT
TRBV7-8	TRBJ1-1	NA	NA	CASSLNSEAFF	TGTGCCAGCAGCTTAAACAGCGAAGCTTTCTTT
TRBV15	TRBJ2-5	NA	TRBD2	CATSSPKGLAGVETQYF	TGTGCCACCAGCAGTCCCAAGGGACTAGCGGGAGTAGAGACCCAGTACTTC
TRBV4-3	TRBJ2-3	NA	NA	CASSQDRGADADTQYF	TGCGCCAGCAGCCAAGATCGGGGGGCGGACGCAGATACGCAGTATTTT
TRBV7-6	TRBJ2-2	NA	NA	CASSLDRNTGELFF	TGTGCCAGCAGCTTGGACAGGAACACCGGGGAGCTGTTTTTT
TRBV28	TRBJ1-5	NA	TRBD1	CASSATGGDNQPQHF	TGTGCCAGCAGTGCAACAGGGGGCGACAATCAGCCCCAGCATTTT
TRBV18	TRBJ2-7	NA	NA	CASSPPSRGDYEQYF	TGTGCCAGCTCACCACCTTCCAGGGGAGACTACGAGCAGTACTTC
TRBV11-3	TRBJ2-5	NA	NA	CASSLDRGTQYF	TGTGCCAGCAGCTTAGATAGAGGGACCCAGTACTTC
TRBV6-1	TRBJ2-3	NA	TRBD1	CASSEQGASTDTQYF	TGTGCCAGCAGTGAACAGGGGGCTAGCACAGATACGCAGTATTTT
TRBV5-6	TRBJ1-6	NA	TRBD1	CASSDGTGISPLHF	TGTGCCAGCAGCGACGGGACAGGGATCTCACCCCTCCACTTT
TRBV7-9	TRBJ2-1	NA	NA	CASSLGGGGVDNEQFF	TGTGCCAGCAGCTTAGGAGGGGGCGGGGTCGATAATGAGCAGTTCTTC
TRBV6-4	TRBJ1-5	NA	TRBD1	CASSEIQGIQPQHF	TGTGCCAGCAGTGAGATACAGGGGATACAGCCCCAGCATTTT
TRBV15	TRBJ2-3	once	NA	CATSRDFTDTQYF	TGTGCCACCAGCAGAGACTTCACAGATACGCAGTATTTT
TRBV5-6	TRBJ2-1	NA	NA	CASSSYSRNEQFF	TGTGCCAGCAGCTCATATAGTCGGAATGAGCAGTTCTTC
TRBV28	TRBJ1-3	NA	NA	CASSFYPGNGNTIYF	TGTGCCAGCAGTTTTTATCCCGGGAATGGAAACACCATATATTTT
TRBV29-1	TRBJ2-1	NA	TRBD1	CSVGTGGGNEQFF	TGCAGCGTTGGGACAGGGGGGGGCAATGAGCAGTTCTTC
TRBV14	TRBJ2-2	NA	TRBD2	CASSQDWTSGELFF	TGTGCCAGCAGCCAAGATTGGACTAGCGGGGAGCTGTTTTTT